The clone carrying this T cell receptor (beta chain) was detected only a few times. Its antigen is unidentified. Repertoires were generated with immunoSEQ multiplex PCR, while TCRdb's copy carries only in-frame clones and drops some. The sample has about 70,000 clones, roughly 87% seen once; the top ten hold about 1.3%. These data come from a study of graft-versus-host responses after intestinal transplantation. Study overall: Anti-thymocyte globulin induction was given to all recipients, followed by tacrolimus and steroids for around three years. Study-wide points: The marrow of recipients harbored GvH clones, and ileum or blood showed some of them first.

The sample in question was unstimulated CD8+ T cells sorted from spleen or lymph node cells, obtained before intestinal transplant. The sequence was obtained from a human donor who received an intestinal transplant.

The CDR3 loop is CASSQPADPTDTQYF. Written as DNA, the CDR3 is TGTGCCAGCAGCCAACCTGCGGATCCCACAGATACGCAGTATTTT. The V gene is TRBV4-2, the J gene TRBJ2-3, with D unclear. CDR1 is LGHNA, CDR2 YNFKEQ, per germline. The V end was cut by 2 bases, the J end by 2 bases, with 11 bases between. This CDR3 has 15 amino acids.